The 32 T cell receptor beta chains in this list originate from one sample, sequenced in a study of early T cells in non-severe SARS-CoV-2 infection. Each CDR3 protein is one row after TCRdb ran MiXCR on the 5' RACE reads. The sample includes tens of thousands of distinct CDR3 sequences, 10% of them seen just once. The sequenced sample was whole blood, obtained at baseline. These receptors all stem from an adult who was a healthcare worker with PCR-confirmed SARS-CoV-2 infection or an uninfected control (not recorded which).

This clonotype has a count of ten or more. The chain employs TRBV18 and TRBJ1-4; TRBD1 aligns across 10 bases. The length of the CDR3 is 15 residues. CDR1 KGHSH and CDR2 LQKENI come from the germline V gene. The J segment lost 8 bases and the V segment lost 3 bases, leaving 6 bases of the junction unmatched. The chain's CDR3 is CASSPTGTGDEKLFF. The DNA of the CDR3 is TGTGCCAGCTCACCCACCGGGACAGGGGACGAAAAACTGTTTTTT.

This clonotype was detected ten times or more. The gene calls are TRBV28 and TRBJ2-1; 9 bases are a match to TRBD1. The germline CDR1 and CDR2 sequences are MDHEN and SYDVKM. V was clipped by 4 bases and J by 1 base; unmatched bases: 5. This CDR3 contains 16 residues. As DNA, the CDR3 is TGTGCCAGCAGTTCCTCCGGGACAGGGTCCTACAATGAGCAGTTCTTC. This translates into CASSSSGTGSYNEQFF.

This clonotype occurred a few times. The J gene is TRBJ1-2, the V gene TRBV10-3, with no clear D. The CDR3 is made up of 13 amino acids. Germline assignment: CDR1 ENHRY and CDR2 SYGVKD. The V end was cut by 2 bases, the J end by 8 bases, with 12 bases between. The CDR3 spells CAISEVPEEGYTF. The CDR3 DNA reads TGTGCCATCAGTGAGGTCCCAGAAGAAGGCTACACCTTC.

The CDR3, as DNA: TGCGCCAGCACCCTCGGTTTGAGCTCCTACAATGAGCAGTTCTTC. Encoded protein: CASTLGLSSYNEQFF. The V and J genes are TRBV5-1 and TRBJ2-1; D is undetermined. Trimming pared 6 bases from V and 0 bases from J, leaving 13 bases between. Per the germline V gene, CDR1 is SGHRS and CDR2 is YFSETQ. The CDR3 length is 15 residues.

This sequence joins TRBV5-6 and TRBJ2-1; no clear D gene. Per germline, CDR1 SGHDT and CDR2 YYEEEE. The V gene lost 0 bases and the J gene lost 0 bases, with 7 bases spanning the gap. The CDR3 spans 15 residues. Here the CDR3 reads CASSLVSSSYNEQFF. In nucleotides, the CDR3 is TGTGCCAGCAGCTTGGTTAGTAGCTCCTACAATGAGCAGTTCTTC.

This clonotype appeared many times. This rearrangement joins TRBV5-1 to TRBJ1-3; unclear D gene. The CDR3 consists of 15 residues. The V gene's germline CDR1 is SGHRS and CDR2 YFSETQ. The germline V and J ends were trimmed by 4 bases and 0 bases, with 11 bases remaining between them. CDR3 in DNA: TGCGCCAGCAGCCAAGCCCAATTCTCTGGAAACACCATATATTTT. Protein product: CASSQAQFSGNTIYF.

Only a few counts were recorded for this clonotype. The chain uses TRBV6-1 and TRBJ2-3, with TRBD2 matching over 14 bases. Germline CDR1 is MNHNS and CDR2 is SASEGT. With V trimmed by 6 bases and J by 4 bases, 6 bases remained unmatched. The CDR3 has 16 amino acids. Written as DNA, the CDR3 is TGTGCCAGCAGGAGACTAGCGGGGGGGCCAGCAGATACGCAGTATTTT. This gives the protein CASRRLAGGPADTQYF.

The CDR3 is CASRSGTGFGNTEAFF. The CDR3 nucleotides are TGTGCCAGCAGATCCGGGACAGGGTTCGGAAACACTGAAGCTTTCTTT. This chain joins TRBV6-1 and TRBJ1-1; TRBD1 matches 9 bases. The CDR3 contains 16 residues. Losses at the gene ends were 6 bases for V and 2 bases for J; bases not matched to a gene: 10. Germline lookup yields CDR1 MNHNS and CDR2 SASEGT.

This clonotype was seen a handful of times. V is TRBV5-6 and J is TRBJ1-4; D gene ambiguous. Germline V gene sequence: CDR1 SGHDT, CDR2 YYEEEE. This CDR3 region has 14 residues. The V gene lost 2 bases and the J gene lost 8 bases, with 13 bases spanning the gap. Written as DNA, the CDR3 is TGTGCCAGCAGCTTTTACGGTCCCTCCGAAAAACTGTTTTTT. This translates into CASSFYGPSEKLFF.

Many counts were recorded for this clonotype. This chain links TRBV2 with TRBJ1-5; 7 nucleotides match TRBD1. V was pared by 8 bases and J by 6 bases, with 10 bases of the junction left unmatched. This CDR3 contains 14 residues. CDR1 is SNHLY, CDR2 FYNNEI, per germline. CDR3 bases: TGTGCCAGCCGACCTGAGGGGGCGGGTCAGCCCCAGCATTTT. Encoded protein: CASRPEGAGQPQHF.

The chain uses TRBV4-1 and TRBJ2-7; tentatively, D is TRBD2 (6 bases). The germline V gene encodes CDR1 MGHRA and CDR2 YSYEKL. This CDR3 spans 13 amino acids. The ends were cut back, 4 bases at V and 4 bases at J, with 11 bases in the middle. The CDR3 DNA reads TGCGCCAGCAGCCTCGAGGAGGGTTACGAGCAGTACTTC. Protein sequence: CASSLEEGYEQYF.

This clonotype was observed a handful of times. The CDR3 protein is CASSIADTQYF. CDR3 sequence (DNA): TGTGCCAGCAGTATAGCGGATACGCAGTATTTT. The chain links TRBV2 to TRBJ2-3, with TRBD2 as a possible D gene (5 bases). The V end lost 5 bases, the J end lost 6 bases, and 6 bases lay between the germline ends. Germline V gene sequence: CDR1 SNHLY, CDR2 FYNNEI. The CDR3 has 11 amino acids. Combining the CDR3 with reference TRBV2 and TRBJ2-3 gives the whole variable domain EPEVTQTPSHQVTQMGQEVILRCVPISNHLYFYWYRQILGQKVEFLVSFYNNEISEKSEIFDDQFSVERPDGSNFTLKIRSTKLEDSAMYFCASSIADTQYFGPGTRLTVL.

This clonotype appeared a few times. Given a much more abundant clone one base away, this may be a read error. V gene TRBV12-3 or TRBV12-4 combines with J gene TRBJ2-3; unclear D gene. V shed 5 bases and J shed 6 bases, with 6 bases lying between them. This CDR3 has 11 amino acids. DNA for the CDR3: TGTGCCAGCAGTAACGGGGATACGCAGTATTTT. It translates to CASSNGDTQYF.

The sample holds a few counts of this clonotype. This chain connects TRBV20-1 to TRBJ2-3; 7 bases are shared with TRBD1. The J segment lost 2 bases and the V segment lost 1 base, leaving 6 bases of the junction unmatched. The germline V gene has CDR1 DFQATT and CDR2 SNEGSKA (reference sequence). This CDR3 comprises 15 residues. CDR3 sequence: CSARVRGQPTDTQYF. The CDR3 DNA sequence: TGCAGTGCTAGAGTTAGGGGACAGCCCACAGATACGCAGTATTTT.

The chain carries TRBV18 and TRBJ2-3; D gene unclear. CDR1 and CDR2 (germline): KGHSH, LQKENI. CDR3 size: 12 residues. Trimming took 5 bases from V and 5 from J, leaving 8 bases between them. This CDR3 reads CASSSKGDTQYF. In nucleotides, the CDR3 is TGTGCCAGCTCATCTAAGGGAGATACGCAGTATTTT.

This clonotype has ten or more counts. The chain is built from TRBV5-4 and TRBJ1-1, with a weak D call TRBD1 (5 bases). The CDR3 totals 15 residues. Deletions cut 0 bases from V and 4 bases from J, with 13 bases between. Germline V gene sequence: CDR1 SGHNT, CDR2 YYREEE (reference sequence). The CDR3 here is CASSLDLGGVTEAFF. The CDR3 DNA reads TGTGCCAGCAGCTTGGATTTAGGAGGGGTCACTGAAGCTTTCTTT.

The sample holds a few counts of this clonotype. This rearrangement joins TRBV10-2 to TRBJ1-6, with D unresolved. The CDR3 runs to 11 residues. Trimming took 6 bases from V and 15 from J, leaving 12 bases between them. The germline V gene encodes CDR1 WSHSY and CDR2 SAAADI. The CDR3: CASRLDQRLHF. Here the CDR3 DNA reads TGCGCCAGCAGGCTGGACCAGCGCCTCCACTTT.

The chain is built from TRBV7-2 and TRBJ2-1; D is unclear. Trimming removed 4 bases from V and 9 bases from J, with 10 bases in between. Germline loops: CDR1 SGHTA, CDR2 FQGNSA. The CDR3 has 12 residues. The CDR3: CASSWARGEQFF. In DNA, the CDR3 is TGTGCCAGCAGCTGGGCGAGAGGTGAGCAGTTCTTC.

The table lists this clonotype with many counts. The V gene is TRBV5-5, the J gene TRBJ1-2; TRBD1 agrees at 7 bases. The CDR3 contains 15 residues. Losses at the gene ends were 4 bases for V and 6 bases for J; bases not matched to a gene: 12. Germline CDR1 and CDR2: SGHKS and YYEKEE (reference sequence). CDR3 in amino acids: CASSPQAGGRNGYTF. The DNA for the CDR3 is TGTGCCAGCAGCCCGCAGGCAGGGGGGCGGAATGGCTACACCTTC.

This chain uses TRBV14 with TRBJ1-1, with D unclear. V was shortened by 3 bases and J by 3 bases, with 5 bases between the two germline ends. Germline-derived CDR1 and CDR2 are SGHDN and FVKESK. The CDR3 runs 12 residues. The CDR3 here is CASSHAYTEAFF. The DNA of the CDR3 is TGTGCCAGCAGCCACGCTTACACTGAAGCTTTCTTT.

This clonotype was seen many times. CDR3 sequence: CSAPRTDLHYGYTF. The CDR3 DNA reads as TGCAGTGCCCCCAGGACAGACTTACACTATGGCTACACCTTC. J is TRBJ1-2 and V is TRBV20-1; TRBD1 is a possible D gene (6 bases). V lost 6 bases and J 3 bases, leaving 17 bases between the germline ends. Germline V gene sequence: CDR1 DFQATT, CDR2 SNEGSKA (reference sequence). The CDR3 length is 14 residues.

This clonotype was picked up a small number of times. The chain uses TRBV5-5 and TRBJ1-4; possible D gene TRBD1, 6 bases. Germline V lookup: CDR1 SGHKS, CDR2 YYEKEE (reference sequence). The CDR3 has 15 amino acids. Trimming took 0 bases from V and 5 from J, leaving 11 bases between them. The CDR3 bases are TGTGCCAGCAGCTTGGAGACAGGAGTGAATGAAAAACTGTTTTTT. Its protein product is CASSLETGVNEKLFF.

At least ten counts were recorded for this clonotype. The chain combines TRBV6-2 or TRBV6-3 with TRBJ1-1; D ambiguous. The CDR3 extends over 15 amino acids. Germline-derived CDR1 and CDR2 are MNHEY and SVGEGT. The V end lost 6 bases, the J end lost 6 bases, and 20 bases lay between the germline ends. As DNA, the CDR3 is TGTGCCAGCAGCCTCCTCCTTTCCGCGGGGTCTGAAGCTTTCTTT. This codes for CASSLLLSAGSEAFF.

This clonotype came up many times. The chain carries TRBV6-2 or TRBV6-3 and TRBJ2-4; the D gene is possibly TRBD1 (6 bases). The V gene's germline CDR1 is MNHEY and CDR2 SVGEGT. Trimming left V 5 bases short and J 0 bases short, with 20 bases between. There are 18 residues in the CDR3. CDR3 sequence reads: CASSQGWDTLLAKNIQYF. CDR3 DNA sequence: TGTGCCAGCAGTCAAGGATGGGACACCTTGCTAGCCAAAAACATTCAGTACTTC.

CDR3 DNA: TGTGCCAGCAGTTACATCGGGGGGCCTTACACAGATACGCAGTATTTT. Its translation is CASSYIGGPYTDTQYF. This sequence joins TRBV6-6 and TRBJ2-3; D is possibly TRBD2 (7 bases). The ends were cut back, 2 bases at V and 2 bases at J, with 14 bases in the middle. The CDR3 spans 16 residues. Germline V gives CDR1 MNHNY, CDR2 SVGAGI (reference sequence).

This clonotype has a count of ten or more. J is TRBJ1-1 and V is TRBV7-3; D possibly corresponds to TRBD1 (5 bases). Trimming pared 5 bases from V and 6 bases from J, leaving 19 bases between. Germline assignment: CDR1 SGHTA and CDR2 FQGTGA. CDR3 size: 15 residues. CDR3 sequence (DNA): TGTGCCAGCAGCCCAACCCCAGGGAGGTGGGCTGAAGCTTTCTTT. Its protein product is CASSPTPGRWAEAFF.

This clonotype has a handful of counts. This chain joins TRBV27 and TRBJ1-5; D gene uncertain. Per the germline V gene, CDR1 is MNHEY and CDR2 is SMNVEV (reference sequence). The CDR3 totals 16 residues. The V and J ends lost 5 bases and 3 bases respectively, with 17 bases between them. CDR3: CASSHPDKEVNQPQHF. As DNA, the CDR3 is TGTGCCAGCAGTCACCCCGACAAGGAGGTCAATCAGCCCCAGCATTTT.

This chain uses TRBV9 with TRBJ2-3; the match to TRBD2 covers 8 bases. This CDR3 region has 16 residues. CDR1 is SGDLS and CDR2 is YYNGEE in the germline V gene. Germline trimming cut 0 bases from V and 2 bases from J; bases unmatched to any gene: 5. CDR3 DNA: TGTGCCAGCAGCGTAGCTACACTAGCGGTCACAGATACGCAGTATTTT. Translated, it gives CASSVATLAVTDTQYF.

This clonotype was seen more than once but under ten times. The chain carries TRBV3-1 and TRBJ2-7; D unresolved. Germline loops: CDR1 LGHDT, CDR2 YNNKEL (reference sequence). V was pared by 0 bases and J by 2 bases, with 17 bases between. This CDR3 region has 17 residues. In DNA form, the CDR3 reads TGTGCCAGCAGCCAAGAATATATACACCCCAGAACCTACGAGCAGTACTTC. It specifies CASSQEYIHPRTYEQYF.

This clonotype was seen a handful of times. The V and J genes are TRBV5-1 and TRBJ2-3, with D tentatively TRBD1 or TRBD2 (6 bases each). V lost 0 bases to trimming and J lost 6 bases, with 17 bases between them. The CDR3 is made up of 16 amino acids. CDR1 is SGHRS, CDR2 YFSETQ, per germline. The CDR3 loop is CASSLAGGPGFDTQYF. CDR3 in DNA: TGCGCCAGCAGCTTGGCTGGGGGGCCGGGGTTCGATACGCAGTATTTT.

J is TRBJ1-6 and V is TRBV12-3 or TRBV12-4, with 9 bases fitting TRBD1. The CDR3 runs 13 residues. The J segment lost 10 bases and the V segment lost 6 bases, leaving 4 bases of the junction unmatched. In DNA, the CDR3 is TGTGCCAGCAGGGGACAGGGAAAATCACCCCTCCACTTT. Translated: CASRGQGKSPLHF.

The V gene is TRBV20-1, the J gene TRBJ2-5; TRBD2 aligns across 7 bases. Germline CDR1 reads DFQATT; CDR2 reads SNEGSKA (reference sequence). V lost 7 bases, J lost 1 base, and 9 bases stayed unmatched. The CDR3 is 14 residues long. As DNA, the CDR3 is TGCAGTGTCAATTCGGGGGGTACCCAAGAGACCCAGTACTTC. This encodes CSVNSGGTQETQYF.